The 8 T cell receptor beta chains presented below share a single source sample, sequenced in a study of blood T cell repertoires in COVID-19. Method: immunoSEQ multiplex PCR; TCRdb's copy keeps in-frame clones and lacks some. The sample yields about 130,000 clones, almost 80% seen once. The source material was peripheral blood. Every receptor here comes from a man between 60 and 75 years old who had recovered from COVID-19.

The CDR3 DNA reads as TGTGCCAGTAGTACCGTCCGACAGGGGTACAATGAGCAGTTCTTC. Translation gives CASSTVRQGYNEQFF. V gene TRBV19 combines with J gene TRBJ2-1; 8 bases agree with TRBD1. V lost 4 bases and J lost 4; bases outside the gene matches: 6. Germline lookup yields CDR1 LNHDA and CDR2 SQIVND (reference sequence). CDR3 size: 15 residues.

The chain employs TRBV6-2 or TRBV6-3 and TRBJ1-5; unclear D gene. This CDR3 has 13 residues. Trimming stripped 5 bases from V and 7 bases from J, with 12 bases between. Looked up from germline, CDR1 is MNHEY and CDR2 is SVGEGT. The CDR3 region has the DNA TGTGCCAGCAGTGGGGAGGTAAGGCAGCCCCAGCATTTT. Its protein product is CASSGEVRQPQHF.

The chain is built from TRBV5-1 and TRBJ1-1; 11 bases agree with TRBD1. V shed 4 bases, J shed 1 base, and the junction held 6 bases outside the gene matches. Per germline, CDR1 SGHRS and CDR2 YFSETQ. The CDR3 runs to 16 residues. In DNA, the CDR3 is TGCGCCAGCAGCCAGGACAGGGGGCAGAGGAACACTGAAGCTTTCTTT. Translated: CASSQDRGQRNTEAFF.

The chain couples TRBV9 to TRBJ2-5, with TRBD2 identical over 12 bases. The V gene's germline CDR1 is SGDLS and CDR2 YYNGEE. This CDR3 comprises 17 residues. With 3 bases clipped from V and 5 bases from J, the junction kept 11 bases outside the gene matches. This CDR3 reads CASSASGLAGPGETQYF. The DNA of the CDR3 is TGTGCCAGCAGCGCGTCGGGACTAGCGGGCCCCGGGGAGACCCAGTACTTC.

The chain couples TRBV7-2 to TRBJ1-5, with D maybe TRBD1 (6 bases). The V end lost 5 bases, the J end lost 1 base, and 21 bases lay between the germline ends. The V gene's germline CDR1 is SGHTA and CDR2 FQGNSA. The CDR3 runs 18 residues. The CDR3 loop is CASSLRGGEHYSNQPQHF. Here the CDR3 DNA reads TGTGCCAGCAGCCTTAGGGGGGGGGAACACTACAGCAATCAGCCCCAGCATTTT.

CDR3 protein: CASSATWTSGSTDTQYF. The CDR3 DNA follows: TGTGCCAGCAGTGCCACTTGGACTAGCGGGAGCACAGATACGCAGTATTTT. The chain joins TRBV28 to TRBJ2-3; 11 bases are a match to TRBD2. CDR3 length: 17 residues. V lost 5 bases to trimming and J lost 0 bases; unmatched junction nucleotides: 7. CDR1 is MDHEN, CDR2 SYDVKM, per germline.

The V and J genes are TRBV19 and TRBJ2-6, with D perhaps TRBD1 (6 bases). Trimming left V 6 bases short and J 2 bases short, with 14 bases between. CDR1 is LNHDA, CDR2 SQIVND, per germline (reference sequence). The CDR3 has 16 residues. CDR3 bases: TGTGCCAGTAGGCCAGGTGGGGGCCCTGGGGCCAACGTCCTGACTTTC. It yields the protein CASRPGGGPGANVLTF.

This clone occurred once. V is TRBV7-9 and J is TRBJ2-2, with a possible D match to TRBD2 (6 bases). Germline CDR1 SEHNR, CDR2 FQNEAQ (reference sequence). Between the trimmed V and J ends, which lost 1 base and 0 bases, there was a span of 9 bases. This CDR3 contains 16 residues. CDR3 sequence: CASSLGAGPNTGELFF. The CDR3 DNA is TGTGCCAGCAGCTTAGGAGCGGGCCCGAACACCGGGGAGCTGTTTTTT.